What follows are 7 T cell receptor beta chains derived from one specimen sequenced in a study of human T cells and chemical hapten exposure. Total RNA came from unfractionated whole blood. The library labeled individual cDNA molecules by adding unique molecular identifiers to them. TCRdb called the reads again in MiXCR, with one record for every CDR3 protein. The table has about 120,000 distinct CDR3 sequences, around 8.5% seen once; the top ten hold just over 1.4%. Sample: whole blood. The receptors originated from a human donor in good health. Some clones in this sample may be carry-over from other donors' samples.

This sequence joins TRBV28 and TRBJ2-7, with TRBD2 matching over 8 bases. After removal of 6 bases from V and 0 bases from J, the junction contained 7 bases not matched to a gene. Germline assignment: CDR1 MDHEN and CDR2 SYDVKM. The CDR3 extends over 15 amino acids. The CDR3 coding sequence is TGTGCCAGCAGACCACTAGCGGACAGCTCCTACGAGCAGTACTTC. The encoded protein is CASRPLADSSYEQYF.

The chain is built from TRBV7-8 and TRBJ1-5, with TRBD1 as a possible D gene (6 bases). Looked up from germline, CDR1 is SGHVS and CDR2 is FQNEAQ. The CDR3 totals 18 residues. V lost 5 bases, J lost 0 bases, and 20 bases lay in between. The CDR3 loop is CASSPSRQAQYSNQPQHF. The CDR3 coding sequence is TGTGCCAGCAGCCCCAGTAGACAGGCCCAATATAGCAATCAGCCCCAGCATTTT.

The V call is TRBV7-9, the J call TRBJ2-1; D is possibly TRBD1 (6 bases). V lost 0 bases and J lost 13, with 13 bases in between. Germline V gives CDR1 SEHNR, CDR2 FQNEAQ (reference sequence). CDR3 size: 13 residues. The CDR3 sequence is CASSLAAEQGQFF. The CDR3 DNA is TGTGCCAGCAGCTTAGCCGCGGAACAGGGACAGTTCTTC.

This clonotype was observed at least ten times. CDR3 amino acids: CASSLAPGQGARTEAFF. The CDR3 region has the DNA TGTGCCAGCAGTTTAGCCCCGGGACAGGGGGCTCGCACTGAAGCTTTCTTT. This chain connects TRBV27 to TRBJ1-1; 12 nucleotides match TRBD1. Germline V lookup: CDR1 MNHEY, CDR2 SMNVEV (reference sequence). The J segment lost 4 bases and the V segment lost 2 bases, leaving 8 bases of the junction unmatched. The length of the CDR3 is 17 residues.

The chain uses TRBV2 and TRBJ2-2, with D tentatively TRBD1 (6 bases). The V end lost 6 bases, the J end lost 7 bases, and 24 bases lay between the germline ends. Germline V gives CDR1 SNHLY, CDR2 FYNNEI. This CDR3 comprises 17 residues. The DNA for the CDR3 is TGTGCCAGCAGCCTACCCCCGGGACACCTAAAAGGCGGGGAGCTGTTTTTT. Residues: CASSLPPGHLKGGELFF. The complete variable domain, with remaining parts taken from reference TRBV2 and TRBJ2-2, reads EPEVTQTPSHQVTQMGQEVILRCVPISNHLYFYWYRQILGQKVEFLVSFYNNEISEKSEIFDDQFSVERPDGSNFTLKIRSTKLEDSAMYFCASSLPPGHLKGGELFFGEGSRLTVL.

This clonotype appeared many times. The V and J genes are TRBV10-3 and TRBJ1-1; 9 bases align to TRBD1. The length of the CDR3 is 17 residues. Germline assignment: CDR1 ENHRY and CDR2 SYGVKD. V trimming: 3 bases; J trimming: 0 bases; junction bases outside the gene matches: 8. The DNA for the CDR3 is TGTGCCATCAGTGAAAGGACAGGGGCGGCCGTGAACACTGAAGCTTTCTTT. This translates into CAISERTGAAVNTEAFF.

This clonotype was observed at least ten times. The gene calls are TRBV20-1 and TRBJ1-5, with 7 bases lining up with TRBD1. CDR1 is DFQATT and CDR2 is SNEGSKA in the germline V gene (reference sequence). CDR3 length equals 16 residues. The V and J ends lost 0 bases and 2 bases, in that order; junction bases with no gene match: 7. The CDR3 region has the DNA TGCAGTGCTAGAGACGATTCCGGGACAGGCAATCAGCCCCAGCATTTT. Translation: CSARDDSGTGNQPQHF.